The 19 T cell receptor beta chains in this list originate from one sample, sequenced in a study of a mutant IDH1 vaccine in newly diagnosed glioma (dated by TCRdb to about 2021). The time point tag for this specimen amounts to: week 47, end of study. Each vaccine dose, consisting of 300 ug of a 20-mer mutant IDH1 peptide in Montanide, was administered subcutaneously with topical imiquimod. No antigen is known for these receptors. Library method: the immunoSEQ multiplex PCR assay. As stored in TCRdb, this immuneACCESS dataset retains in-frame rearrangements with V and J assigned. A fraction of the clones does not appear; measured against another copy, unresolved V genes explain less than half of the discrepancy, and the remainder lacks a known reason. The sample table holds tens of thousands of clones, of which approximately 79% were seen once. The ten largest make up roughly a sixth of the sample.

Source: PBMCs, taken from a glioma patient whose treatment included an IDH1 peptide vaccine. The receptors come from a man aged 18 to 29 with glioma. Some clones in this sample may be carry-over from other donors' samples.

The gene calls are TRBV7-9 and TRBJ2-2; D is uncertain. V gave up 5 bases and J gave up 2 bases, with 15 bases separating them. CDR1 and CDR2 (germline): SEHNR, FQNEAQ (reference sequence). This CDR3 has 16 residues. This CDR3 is CASSQTQPPNTGELFF. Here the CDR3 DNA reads TGTGCCAGCAGCCAAACCCAACCTCCTAACACCGGGGAGCTGTTTTTT.

The CDR3 nucleotides read TGTGCCAGCATTTTTTATCCCGGGGAGCTGTTTTTT. This encodes CASIFYPGELFF. The chain is built from TRBV2 and TRBJ2-2; D uncertain. This CDR3 contains 12 residues. Per the germline V gene, CDR1 is SNHLY and CDR2 is FYNNEI. Trimming removed 7 bases from V and 6 bases from J, with 9 bases in between.

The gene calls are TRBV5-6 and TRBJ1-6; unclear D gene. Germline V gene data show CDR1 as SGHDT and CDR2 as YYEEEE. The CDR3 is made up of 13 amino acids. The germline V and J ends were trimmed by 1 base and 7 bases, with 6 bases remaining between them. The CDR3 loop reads CASSLMDNSPLHF. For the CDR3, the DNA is TGTGCCAGCAGCTTGATGGACAATTCACCCCTCCACTTT.

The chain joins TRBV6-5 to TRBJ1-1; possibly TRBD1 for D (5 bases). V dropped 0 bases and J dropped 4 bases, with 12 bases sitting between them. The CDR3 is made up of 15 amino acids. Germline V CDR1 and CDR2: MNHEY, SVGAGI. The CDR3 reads CASSYSRQLGTEAFF. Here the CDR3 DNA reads TGTGCCAGCAGTTACTCGCGACAGCTAGGCACTGAAGCTTTCTTT.

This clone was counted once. The CDR3 reads CAWSLRGGRSEQFF. As DNA, the CDR3 is TGTGCCTGGAGTCTGAGGGGGGGCCGGTCTGAGCAGTTCTTC. The rearrangement uses TRBV30 and TRBJ2-1; D perhaps matches TRBD2 (7 bases). Per the germline V gene, CDR1 is GTSNPN and CDR2 is SVGIG (reference sequence). Between the trimmed V and J ends, which lost 2 bases and 9 bases, there was a span of 17 bases. The CDR3 has 14 amino acids.

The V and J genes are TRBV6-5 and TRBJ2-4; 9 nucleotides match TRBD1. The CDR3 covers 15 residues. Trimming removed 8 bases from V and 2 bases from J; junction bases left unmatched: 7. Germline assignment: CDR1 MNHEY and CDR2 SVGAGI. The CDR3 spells CASSDRGLTKNIQYF. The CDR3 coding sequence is TGTGCCAGCTCGGACAGGGGTCTTACCAAAAACATTCAGTACTTC.

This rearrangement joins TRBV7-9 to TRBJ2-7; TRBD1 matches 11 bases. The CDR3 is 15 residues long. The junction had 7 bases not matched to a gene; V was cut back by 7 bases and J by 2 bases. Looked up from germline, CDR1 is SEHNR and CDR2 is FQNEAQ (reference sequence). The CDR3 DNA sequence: TGTGCCAGCAACCCCCCGGGACAGGGGGCCTACGAGCAGTACTTC. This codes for CASNPPGQGAYEQYF.

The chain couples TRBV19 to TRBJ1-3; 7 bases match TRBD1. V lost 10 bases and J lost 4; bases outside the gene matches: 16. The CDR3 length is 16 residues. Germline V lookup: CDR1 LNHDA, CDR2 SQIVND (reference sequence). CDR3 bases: TGTGCCACCAGACAGGGCCAATTCGCGCGCGGAAACACCATATATTTT. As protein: CATRQGQFARGNTIYF. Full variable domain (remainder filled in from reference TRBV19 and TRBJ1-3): DGGITQSPKYLFRKEGQNVTLSCEQNLNHDAMYWYRQDPGQGLRLIYYSQIVNDFQKGDIAEGYSVSREKKESFPLTVTSAQKNPTAFYLCATRQGQFARGNTIYFGEGSWLTVV.

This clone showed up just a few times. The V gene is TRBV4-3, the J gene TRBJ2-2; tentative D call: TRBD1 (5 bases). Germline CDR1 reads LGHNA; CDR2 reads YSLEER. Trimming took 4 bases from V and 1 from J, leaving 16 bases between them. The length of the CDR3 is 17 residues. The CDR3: CASSPRQTEMNTGELFF. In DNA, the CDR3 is TGCGCCAGCAGCCCCCGTCAGACAGAGATGAACACCGGGGAGCTGTTTTTT.

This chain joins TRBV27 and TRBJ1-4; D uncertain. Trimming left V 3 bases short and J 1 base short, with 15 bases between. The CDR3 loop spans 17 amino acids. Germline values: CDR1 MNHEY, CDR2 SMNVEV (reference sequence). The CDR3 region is CASSFRTDLITNEKLFF. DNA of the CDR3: TGTGCCAGCAGTTTCCGGACGGATCTGATAACTAATGAAAAACTGTTTTTT.

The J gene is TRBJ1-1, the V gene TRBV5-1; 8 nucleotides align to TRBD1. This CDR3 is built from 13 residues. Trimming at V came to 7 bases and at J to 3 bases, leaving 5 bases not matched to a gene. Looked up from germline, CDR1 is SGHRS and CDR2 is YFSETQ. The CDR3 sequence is CASRTGRDTEAFF. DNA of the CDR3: TGCGCCAGCCGGACAGGGCGGGACACTGAAGCTTTCTTT.

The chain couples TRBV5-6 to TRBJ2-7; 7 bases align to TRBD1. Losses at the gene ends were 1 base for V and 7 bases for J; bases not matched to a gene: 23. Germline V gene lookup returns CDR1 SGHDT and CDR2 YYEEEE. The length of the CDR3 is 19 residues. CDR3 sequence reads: CASSLIQVRTGAPYEEQYF. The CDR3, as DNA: TGTGCCAGCAGCTTGATTCAGGTAAGAACAGGGGCTCCCTACGAGGAGCAGTACTTC. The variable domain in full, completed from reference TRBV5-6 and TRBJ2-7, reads DAGVTQSPTHLIKTRGQQVTLRCSPKSGHDTVSWYQQALGQGPQFIFQYYEEEERQRGNFPDRFSGHQFPNYSSELNVNALLLGDSALYLCASSLIQVRTGAPYEEQYFGPGTRLTVT.

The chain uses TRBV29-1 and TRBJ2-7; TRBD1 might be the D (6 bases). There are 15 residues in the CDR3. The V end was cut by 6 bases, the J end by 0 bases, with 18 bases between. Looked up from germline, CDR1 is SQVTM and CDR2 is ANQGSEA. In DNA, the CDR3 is TGCAGCGTGGGAGTCAGGACAGTTCCCTCCTACGAGCAGTACTTC. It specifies CSVGVRTVPSYEQYF.

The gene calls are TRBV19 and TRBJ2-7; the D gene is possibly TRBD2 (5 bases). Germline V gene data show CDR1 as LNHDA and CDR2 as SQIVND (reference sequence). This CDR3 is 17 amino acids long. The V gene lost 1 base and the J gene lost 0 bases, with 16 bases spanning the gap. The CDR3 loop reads CASSIVLAGPVSYEQYF. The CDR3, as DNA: TGTGCCAGTAGTATAGTTCTAGCTGGACCCGTCTCCTACGAGCAGTACTTC.

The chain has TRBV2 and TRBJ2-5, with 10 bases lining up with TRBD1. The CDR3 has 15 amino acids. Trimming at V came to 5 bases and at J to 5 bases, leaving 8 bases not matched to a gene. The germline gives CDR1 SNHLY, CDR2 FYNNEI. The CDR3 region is CASSPGQGVLETQYF. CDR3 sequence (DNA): TGTGCCAGCAGTCCCGGACAGGGGGTTTTGGAGACCCAGTACTTC.

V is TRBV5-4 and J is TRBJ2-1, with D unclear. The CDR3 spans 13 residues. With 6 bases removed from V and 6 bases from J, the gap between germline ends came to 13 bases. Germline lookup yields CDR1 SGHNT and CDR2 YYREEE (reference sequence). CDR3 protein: CASTTEGINEQFF. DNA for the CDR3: TGTGCCAGCACCACCGAAGGGATCAATGAGCAGTTCTTC.

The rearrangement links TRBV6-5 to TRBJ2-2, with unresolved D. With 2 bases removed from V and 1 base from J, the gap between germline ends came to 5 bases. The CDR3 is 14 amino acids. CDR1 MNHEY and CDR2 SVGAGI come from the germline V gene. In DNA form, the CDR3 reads TGTGCCAGCAGTTACGGCGAGAACACCGGGGAGCTGTTTTTT. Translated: CASSYGENTGELFF.

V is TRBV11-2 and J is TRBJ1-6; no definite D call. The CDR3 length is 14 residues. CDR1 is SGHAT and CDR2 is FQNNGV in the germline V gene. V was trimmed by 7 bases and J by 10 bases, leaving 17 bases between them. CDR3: CASTPEAAMSPLHF. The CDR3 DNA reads TGTGCCAGCACCCCCGAGGCAGCCATGTCACCCCTCCACTTT. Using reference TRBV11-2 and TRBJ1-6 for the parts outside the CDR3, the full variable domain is EAGVAQSPRYKIIEKRQSVAFWCNPISGHATLYWYQQILGQGPKLLIQFQNNGVVDDSQLPKDRFSAERLKGVDSTLKIQPAKLEDSAVYLCASTPEAAMSPLHFGNGTRLTVT.

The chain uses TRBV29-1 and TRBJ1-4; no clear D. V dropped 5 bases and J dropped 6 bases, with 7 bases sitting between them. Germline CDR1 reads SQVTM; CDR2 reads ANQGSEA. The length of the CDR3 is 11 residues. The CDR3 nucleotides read TGCAGCGTTAACTTCGATGAAAAACTGTTTTTT. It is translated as CSVNFDEKLFF.